This T cell receptor (beta chain) was identified in a study of shared clonotypes between healthy human individuals. Study-wide background: Serving as donors were a couple of women and a few men, whose ages spanned 18 to 49.

Only in-frame clones appear in the TCRdb table, and some are missing; sequencing was by immunoSEQ multiplex PCR. The sample shows over a million clones, approximately 78% of them seen only once. Overall study results and limits: Few donors limited the genetic and exposure-history diversity represented. Naive subsets generally had larger estimated richness than memory subsets.

Germline-derived CDR1 and CDR2 are MDHEN and SYDVKM. The CDR3 runs to 14 residues. V shed 7 bases and J 0 bases; nucleotides not matched to a gene: 6. Comment on this clone: The antigen remains unidentified.

The receptor was derived from a man aged 18 to 29 in good health. Some clones in this sample may be carry-over from other donors' samples. Material: memory CD4+ T cells from PBMCs. Subset defined: CD45RA-negative fraction. The chain recombines TRBV28 with TRBJ2-7; the match to TRBD1 covers 7 bases. CDR3 in DNA: TGTGCCAGCACTACGGGACAGCGCTCCTACGAGCAGTACTTC. This codes for CASTTGQRSYEQYF.